These T cell receptor beta chains were read from a single sample in a study of PD-1 blockade in classical Hodgkin lymphoma. The table came from immunoSEQ multiplex PCR; TCRdb's copy has only in-frame clones and leaves some out. This table has approximately 84,000 clones, 83% appearing once. This specimen was peripheral blood mononuclear cells (PBMCs), taken before the fourth cycle of nivolumab. All receptors come from a human donor with classical Hodgkin lymphoma. Both conserved end residues are part of each CDR3. A D gene is named only where the DNA matches it firmly. Rows may omit the clone size; those that give it use once, few, many or a size class.

NA	TRBJ2-2	TRBV6-6	TRBD2	TGTGCCAGCACCGGACTAGCGGGAGTCGTCACCGGGGAGCTGTTTTTT	CASTGLAGVVTGELFF
NA	TRBJ2-5	TRBV5-1	NA	TGCGCCAGCGCCCGGGCGGTGCGGGAGACCCAGTACTTC	CASARAVRETQYF
NA	TRBJ2-7	TRBV2	NA	TGTGCCAGCAGCGGTAGCTCCTACGAGCAGTACTTC	CASSGSSYEQYF
NA	TRBJ2-7	TRBV15	NA	TGTGCCACCAGCAGAGATCCCAACTACGAGCAGTACTTC	CATSRDPNYEQYF
NA	TRBJ2-7	TRBV5-4	TRBD1	TGTGCCAGCAGCGGAGGACAGGATTCACCTTACTTC	CASSGGQDSPYF
NA	TRBJ2-3	TRBV2	NA	TGTGCCAGCAGTGAAGCCCAGGGACGGGGTAAGACAGATACGCAGTATTTT	CASSEAQGRGKTDTQYF
NA	TRBJ2-7	TRBV2	NA	TGTGCCAGCACTACCACCCCGGGGGCAGGTTACGAGCAGTACTTC	CASTTTPGAGYEQYF
NA	TRBJ2-3	TRBV7-2	NA	TGTGCCAGCAGCTTAGAATCCACAGATACGCAGTATTTT	CASSLESTDTQYF
NA	TRBJ2-1	TRBV19	TRBD2	TGTGCCAGTAAGGCTAGCGGCTTTGATGAGCAGTTCTTC	CASKASGFDEQFF
NA	TRBJ2-3	TRBV9	NA	TGTGCCAGCAGCGAACAGGGTACGGCCACAGATACGCAGTATTTT	CASSEQGTATDTQYF
NA	TRBJ1-4	TRBV7-2	TRBD1	TGTGCCAGCAGCGTAAGACAGGGGGCTAGTGAAAAACTGTTTTTT	CASSVRQGASEKLFF
NA	TRBJ2-1	TRBV15	TRBD2	TGTGCCACCAGCAGAAGCGGTGGGGGGGACAATGAGCAGTTCTTC	CATSRSGGGDNEQFF
NA	TRBJ2-2	TRBV27	TRBD2	TGTGCCAGCAGTTATCGACTAGCGGGAGCGGTCGGGGAGCTGTTTTTT	CASSYRLAGAVGELFF
once	TRBJ1-2	TRBV6-6	NA	TGTGCCAGCAGCACCTCTCGGGACGGCTACACCTTC	CASSTSRDGYTF
NA	TRBJ2-5	TRBV5-6	NA	TGTGCCAGCAGCCTCGGGCCGGCTCAAGAGACCCAGTACTTC	CASSLGPAQETQYF
NA	TRBJ2-6	TRBV30	NA	TGTGCCTGGAGTTTCTCGGGGTCTGGGGCCAACGTCCTGACTTTC	CAWSFSGSGANVLTF
NA	TRBJ2-2	TRBV2	NA	TGTGCCAGCGTTCGCACCGGGGAGCTGTTTTTT	CASVRTGELFF
NA	TRBJ1-5	TRBV19	NA	TGTGCCAGTACCCCAACAGGGCGGGAGCCCCAGCATTTT	CASTPTGREPQHF
NA	TRBJ2-5	TRBV5-1	NA	TGCGCCAGCAGCCCTACGGAGGTGGAGACCCAGTACTTC	CASSPTEVETQYF
NA	TRBJ2-5	TRBV7-9	NA	TGTGCCAGCAGCTTAGGGCTGATCCAAGAGACCCAGTACTTC	CASSLGLIQETQYF
NA	TRBJ2-7	TRBV30	TRBD2	TGTGCCTGGAGTGTACTAGCGGGAGGGGGCGAGCAGTACTTC	CAWSVLAGGGEQYF
NA	TRBJ1-1	TRBV4-1	NA	TGCGCCAGCAGCCAGTCGACAACTCTGAACACTGAAGCTTTCTTT	CASSQSTTLNTEAFF
NA	TRBJ2-7	TRBV28	TRBD2	TGTGCCAGCAGGGGGGGTGGCGGGGAGGGTCCCCTGGGTTCCTACGAGCAGTACTTC	CASRGGGGEGPLGSYEQYF
few	TRBJ1-2	TRBV27	NA	TGTGCCAGCAGTTTATCGAAAACGGGGGCGAGAGGCTACACCTTC	CASSLSKTGARGYTF
NA	TRBJ2-7	TRBV7-2	NA	TGTGCCAGCAGCCCACGGACAAGCCGCGAGCAGTACTTC	CASSPRTSREQYF
NA	TRBJ2-3	TRBV27	NA	TGTGCCAGCAGTTTACCGGGCCCCACAGATACGCAGTATTTT	CASSLPGPTDTQYF
NA	TRBJ2-1	TRBV7-2	NA	TGTGCCAGCAGCCGCAGCTGGGCTTACAATGAGCAGTTCTTC	CASSRSWAYNEQFF
NA	TRBJ2-3	TRBV27	NA	TGTGCCAGCAGCTTGGGGGCGATGGGGGATACGCAGTATTTT	CASSLGAMGDTQYF
NA	TRBJ2-7	TRBV19	TRBD2	TGTGCCAGTAGTACCCGGACTAGCGGAACCTACGAGCAGTACTTC	CASSTRTSGTYEQYF
NA	TRBJ2-2	TRBV13	NA	TGTGCCAGCAGCCCCCCGCTGGGGGGGCCCGGGGAGCTGTTTTTT	CASSPPLGGPGELFF
NA	TRBJ2-5	TRBV18	TRBD2	TGTGCCAGCTCACCATTCACTAGCGGCCTGGGGGAGACCCAGTACTTC	CASSPFTSGLGETQYF
NA	TRBJ2-2	TRBV7-2	TRBD1	TGTGCCAGCAGCGAACAGGGGGTGGGCACCGGGGAGCTGTTTTTT	CASSEQGVGTGELFF
NA	TRBJ2-1	TRBV5-5	NA	TGTGCCAGCAGCTTGGACCCGTACAATGAGCAGTTCTTC	CASSLDPYNEQFF
few	TRBJ2-1	TRBV19	NA	TGTGCCAGTAGCTTAGGGGGTCTGTACAATGAGCAGTTCTTC	CASSLGGLYNEQFF
NA	TRBJ1-2	TRBV10-3	NA	TGTGCCATCAGTGAGCAGACAGGCCTTAATGGCTACACCTTC	CAISEQTGLNGYTF
NA	TRBJ1-4	TRBV14	TRBD1	TGTGCCAGCAGCCTTCGACAGGGGGAAAAACTGTTTTTT	CASSLRQGEKLFF
NA	TRBJ1-2	TRBV4-3	NA	TGCGCCAGCAGCCAAGAACTGGGGGGCTACACCTTC	CASSQELGGYTF
NA	TRBJ1-1	TRBV10-3	NA	TGTGCCATCAGCCGAGGGGGAAGTGGCACTGAAGCTTTCTTT	CAISRGGSGTEAFF
NA	TRBJ1-2	TRBV2	NA	TGTGCCAGCAAGGGGAGGACAGTCTCTGGCTACACCTTC	CASKGRTVSGYTF
few	TRBJ2-7	TRBV10-3	TRBD2	TGTGCCATCAGTGAGCGGGCGGGAGAGACAGACGAGCAGTACTTC	CAISERAGETDEQYF
NA	TRBJ2-4	TRBV5-4	TRBD1	TGTGCCAGCAGCTGGGGGGACAGGGGGAACATTCAGTACTTC	CASSWGDRGNIQYF
NA	TRBJ1-1	TRBV7-2	NA	TGTGCCAGCAGGCCTGCCAGGGGCCCTGAAGCTTTCTTT	CASRPARGPEAFF
NA	TRBJ2-3	TRBV9	NA	TGTGCCAGCAGCCCCTCCTCGGGCCGCGATACGCAGTATTTT	CASSPSSGRDTQYF
NA	TRBJ2-1	TRBV4-2	TRBD2	TGTGCCAGCAGCCAGTTCCCGGGTTGGGGAGGGAGGGCCGGTGAGCAGTTCTTC	CASSQFPGWGGRAGEQFF
NA	TRBJ2-7	TRBV18	NA	TGTGCCAGCTCAGAGCGGAAATCCTACGAGCAGTACTTC	CASSERKSYEQYF
NA	TRBJ2-5	TRBV5-1	NA	TGCGCCAGCAGCTTAACAGGGTACCAAGAGACCCAGTACTTC	CASSLTGYQETQYF
NA	TRBJ2-3	TRBV19	TRBD2	TGTGCCAGTAGTATCCGGGTGCTAGCGGGAGGGTCGGATACGCAGTATTTT	CASSIRVLAGGSDTQYF
NA	TRBJ2-2	TRBV19	TRBD2	TGTGCCAGTAGTTTCCCTAGCGGCGGGGAGCTGTTTTTT	CASSFPSGGELFF
NA	TRBJ2-1	TRBV10-3	NA	TGTGCCATCAGTGAACACAATGAGCAGTTCTTC	CAISEHNEQFF
NA	TRBJ2-5	TRBV19	NA	TGTGCCAGTAGTATGGGGATAGCCCAGTACTTC	CASSMGIAQYF
NA	TRBJ2-1	TRBV5-1	NA	TGCGCCAGCAGCTTGGGGGGTAGCTCCTACAATGAGCAGTTCTTC	CASSLGGSSYNEQFF
NA	TRBJ2-2	TRBV5-1	TRBD1	TGCGCCAGCAGCAGGGACAGGGGGACGAACACCGGGGAGCTGTTTTTT	CASSRDRGTNTGELFF
NA	TRBJ2-7	TRBV19	TRBD2	TGTGCCAGTAGTACCAGGGGACTAGCGGGAGTCGGCGAGCAGTACTTC	CASSTRGLAGVGEQYF
NA	TRBJ1-2	TRBV9	NA	TGTGCCAGCAGCGTCGGGAACAGGGACTATGGCTACACCTTC	CASSVGNRDYGYTF
NA	TRBJ2-5	TRBV11-2	TRBD1	TGTGCCAGCAGCTTAGATTTCGGGACAGGGTCTGAGACCCAGTACTTC	CASSLDFGTGSETQYF
NA	TRBJ2-1	TRBV7-3	NA	TGTGCCAGCAGCTTAGGGCCCAAAATAAAAGGGGGCTCCTACAATGAGCAGTTCTTC	CASSLGPKIKGGSYNEQFF
once	TRBJ2-7	TRBV5-4	TRBD2	TGTGCCAGCAGCCCCGCCCAGCTTCTAGCGGAGGGGACCTACGAGCAGTACTTC	CASSPAQLLAEGTYEQYF
NA	TRBJ2-5	TRBV5-4	NA	TGTGCCAGCAGCGGGGGACAATCTCAAGAGACCCAGTACTTC	CASSGGQSQETQYF